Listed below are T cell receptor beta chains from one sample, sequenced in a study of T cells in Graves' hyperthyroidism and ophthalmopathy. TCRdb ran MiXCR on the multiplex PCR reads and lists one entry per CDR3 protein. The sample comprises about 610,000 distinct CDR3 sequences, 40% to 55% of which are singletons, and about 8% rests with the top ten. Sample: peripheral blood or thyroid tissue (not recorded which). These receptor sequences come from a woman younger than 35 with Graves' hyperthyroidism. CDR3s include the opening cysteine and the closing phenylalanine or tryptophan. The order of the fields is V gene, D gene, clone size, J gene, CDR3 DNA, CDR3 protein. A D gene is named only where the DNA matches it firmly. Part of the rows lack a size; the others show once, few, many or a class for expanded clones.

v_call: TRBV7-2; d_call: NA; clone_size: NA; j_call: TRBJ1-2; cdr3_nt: TGTGCCAGCAGCCCAGCGATGTTGCGTGGCTACACCTTC; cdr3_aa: CASSPAMLRGYTF
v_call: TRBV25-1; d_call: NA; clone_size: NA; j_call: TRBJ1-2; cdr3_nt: TGTGCCAGCAGCGTTGATTCCCAGCTTAATTATGGCTACACCTTC; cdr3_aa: CASSVDSQLNYGYTF
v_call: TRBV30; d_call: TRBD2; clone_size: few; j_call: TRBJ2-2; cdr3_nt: TGTGCCTGGAGTCCCGGGCTAAGCGGGAGATTAACCGGGGAGCTGTTTTTT; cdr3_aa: CAWSPGLSGRLTGELFF
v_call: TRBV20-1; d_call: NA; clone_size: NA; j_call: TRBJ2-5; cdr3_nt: TGCAGTGCTAGCTATTCACGGGAGACCCAGTACTTC; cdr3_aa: CSASYSRETQYF
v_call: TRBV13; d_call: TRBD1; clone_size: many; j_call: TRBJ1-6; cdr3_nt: TGTGCCAGCAGCCGGGACAGGGTTAATTCACCCCTCCACTTT; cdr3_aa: CASSRDRVNSPLHF
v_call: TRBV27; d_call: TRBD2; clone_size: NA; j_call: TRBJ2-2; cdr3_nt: TGTGCCAGCACTCCGCGGGGGTTTGGGACCGGGGAGCTGTTTTTT; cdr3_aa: CASTPRGFGTGELFF
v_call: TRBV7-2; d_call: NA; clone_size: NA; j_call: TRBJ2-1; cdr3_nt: TGTGCCAGCAGCTCCGAAGGTGGGGAGCAGTTCTTC; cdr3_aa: CASSSEGGEQFF
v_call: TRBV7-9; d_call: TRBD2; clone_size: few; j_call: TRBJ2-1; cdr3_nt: TGTGCCAGCTGGAGCGGGAGGGCCTACAATGAGCAGTTCTTC; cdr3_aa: CASWSGRAYNEQFF
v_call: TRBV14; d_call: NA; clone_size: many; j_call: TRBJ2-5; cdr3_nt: TGTGCCAGCAGCCAGTGGGAGACCCAGTACTTC; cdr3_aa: CASSQWETQYF
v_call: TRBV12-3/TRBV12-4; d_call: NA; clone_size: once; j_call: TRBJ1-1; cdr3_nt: TGTGCCAGCAGTTTAGCGGACGGGCCTGAAGCTTTCTTT; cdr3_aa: CASSLADGPEAFF
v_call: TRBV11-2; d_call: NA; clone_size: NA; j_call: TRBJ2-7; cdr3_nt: TGTGCCAGCAGCTTAATGGAGTCGGAGCAGTACTTC; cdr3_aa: CASSLMESEQYF
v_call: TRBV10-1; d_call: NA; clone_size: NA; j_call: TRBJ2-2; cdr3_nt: TGCGCCAGCAGTGAGTCCCGGCAGGCCTCGAACACCGGGGAGCTGTTTTTT; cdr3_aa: CASSESRQASNTGELFF
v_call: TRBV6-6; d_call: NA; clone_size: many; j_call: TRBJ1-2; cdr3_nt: TGTGCCGGCCGCGATAGTTACTATGGCTACACCTTC; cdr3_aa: CAGRDSYYGYTF
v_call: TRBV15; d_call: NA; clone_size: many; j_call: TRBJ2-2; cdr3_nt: TGTGCCACCAGCATCACCGGGACCCGGTCCGGGGAGCTGTTTTTT; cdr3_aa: CATSITGTRSGELFF
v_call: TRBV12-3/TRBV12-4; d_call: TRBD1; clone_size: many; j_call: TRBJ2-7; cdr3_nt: TGTGCCAGCAGTTTAGCGCTTGACAGGGGCTACGAGCAGTACTTC; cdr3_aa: CASSLALDRGYEQYF
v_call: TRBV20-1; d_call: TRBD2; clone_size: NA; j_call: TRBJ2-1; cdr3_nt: TGCAGTGCTAGACCACCGGGACTAGCGGGACCAAGCTCCTACAATGAGCAGTTCTTC; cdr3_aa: CSARPPGLAGPSSYNEQFF
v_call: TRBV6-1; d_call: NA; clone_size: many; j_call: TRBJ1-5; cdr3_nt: TGTGCCAGCAGTGAAGCGGGGGCGAGTCAGCCCCAGCATTTT; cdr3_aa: CASSEAGASQPQHF
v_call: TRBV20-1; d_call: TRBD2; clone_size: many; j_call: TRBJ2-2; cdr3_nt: TGCAGCGGGCGGGAGGGCACCGGGGAGCTGTTTTTT; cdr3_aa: CSGREGTGELFF
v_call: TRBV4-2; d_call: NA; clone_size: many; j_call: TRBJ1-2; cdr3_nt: TGTGCCAGCAGCCAGGGGGGGCTTCAGGGGCCTACTGACTATGGCTACACCTTC; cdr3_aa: CASSQGGLQGPTDYGYTF
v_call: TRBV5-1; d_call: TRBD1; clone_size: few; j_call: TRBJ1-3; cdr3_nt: TGCGCCAGCAGCCTGACAGGGGCCCACTCTGGAAACACCATATATTTT; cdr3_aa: CASSLTGAHSGNTIYF
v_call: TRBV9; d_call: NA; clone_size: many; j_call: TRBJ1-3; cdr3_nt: TGTGCCAGCAGCGTAGTCGGCAGGGATGGAAACACCATATATTTT; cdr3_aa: CASSVVGRDGNTIYF
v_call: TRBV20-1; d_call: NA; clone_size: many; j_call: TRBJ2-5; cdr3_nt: TGCAGTGCTAGACCCGGGTCCGGGGGCCAGTACTTC; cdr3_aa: CSARPGSGGQYF
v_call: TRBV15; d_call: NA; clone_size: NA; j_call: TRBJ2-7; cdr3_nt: TGTGCCACCAGCAGCCTCGCCGGGAACTCCTACGAGCAGTGCTTC; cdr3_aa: CATSSLAGNSYEQCF
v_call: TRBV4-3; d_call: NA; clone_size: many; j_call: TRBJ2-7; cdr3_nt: TGCGCCAGCAGCCAAGAGTTTCCAGTCGCCAACGAGCAGTACTTC; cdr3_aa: CASSQEFPVANEQYF
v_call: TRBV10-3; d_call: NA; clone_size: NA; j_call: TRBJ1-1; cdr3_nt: TGTGCCATCAGCAGCAAAAGACAGGCGGTGGGAGCTTTCTTT; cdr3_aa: CAISSKRQAVGAFF
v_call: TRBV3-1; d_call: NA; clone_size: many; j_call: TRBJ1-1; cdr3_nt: TGTGCCAGCAGCCAAGATGGGGGGGGCGCGTCTGAAGCTTTCTTT; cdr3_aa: CASSQDGGGASEAFF
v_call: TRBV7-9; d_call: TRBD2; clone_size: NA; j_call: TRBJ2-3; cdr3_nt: TGTGCCAGCAGCACCGGGACTAGCGGGAGTACAGATACGCAGTATTTT; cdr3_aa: CASSTGTSGSTDTQYF
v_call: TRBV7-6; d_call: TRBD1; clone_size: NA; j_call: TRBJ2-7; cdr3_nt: TGTGCCAGCCGCCGGGACAGGAACTACGAGCAGTACTTC; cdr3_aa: CASRRDRNYEQYF
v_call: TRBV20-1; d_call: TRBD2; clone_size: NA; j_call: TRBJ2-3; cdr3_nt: TGCAGTGCTCGAGGACTAGCGGAGAACACAGATACGCAGTATTTT; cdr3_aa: CSARGLAENTDTQYF
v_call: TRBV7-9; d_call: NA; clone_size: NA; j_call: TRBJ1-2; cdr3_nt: TGTGCCACCACCGGGACTAGCAATGGCTACACCTTC; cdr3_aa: CATTGTSNGYTF
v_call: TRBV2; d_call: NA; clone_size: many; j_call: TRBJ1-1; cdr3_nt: TGTGCCAGCAGCACAGCTCGGGGCGCTGAAGCTTTCTTT; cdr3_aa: CASSTARGAEAFF
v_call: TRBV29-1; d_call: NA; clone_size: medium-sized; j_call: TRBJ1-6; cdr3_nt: TGCAGCGTTGCCGGCTCCTATAATTCACCCCTCCACTTT; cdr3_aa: CSVAGSYNSPLHF
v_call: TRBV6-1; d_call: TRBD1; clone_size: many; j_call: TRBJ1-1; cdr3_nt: TGTGCCAGCAGGTTGTCGGGACAGCTGAACACTGAAGCTTTCTTT; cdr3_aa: CASRLSGQLNTEAFF
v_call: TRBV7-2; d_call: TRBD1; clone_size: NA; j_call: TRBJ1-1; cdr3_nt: TGTGCCACCGCGGACAGGGGGAGCATGAACACTGAAGCTTTCTTT; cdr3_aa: CATADRGSMNTEAFF
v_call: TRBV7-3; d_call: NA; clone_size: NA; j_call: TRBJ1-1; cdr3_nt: TGTGCCAGCAGCTTAATGGGCAGGGTGAGCCCTGAAGCTTTCTTT; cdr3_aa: CASSLMGRVSPEAFF
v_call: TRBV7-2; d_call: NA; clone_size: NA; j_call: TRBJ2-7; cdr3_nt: TGTGCCAGCAGCGTAGGGCTAGGGGAGCTCTACGAGCAGTACTTC; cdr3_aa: CASSVGLGELYEQYF
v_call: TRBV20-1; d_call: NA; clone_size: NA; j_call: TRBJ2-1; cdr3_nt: TGCAGTGCACTCCGGGATGAGCAGTTCTTC; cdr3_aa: CSALRDEQFF
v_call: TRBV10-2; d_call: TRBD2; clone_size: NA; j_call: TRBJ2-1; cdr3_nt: TGCGCCAGCAGAACCCTAGCGGGAGGTAATGAGCAGTTCTTC; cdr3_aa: CASRTLAGGNEQFF
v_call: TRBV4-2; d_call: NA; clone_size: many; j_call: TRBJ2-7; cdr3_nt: TGTGCCAGCTCACAGGGCTCGGAGGTCTACGAGCAGTACTTC; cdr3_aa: CASSQGSEVYEQYF
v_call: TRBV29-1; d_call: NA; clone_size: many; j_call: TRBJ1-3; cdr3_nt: TGCAGCGTTGAAGGGGGGTCTGGAAACACCATATATTTT; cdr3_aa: CSVEGGSGNTIYF
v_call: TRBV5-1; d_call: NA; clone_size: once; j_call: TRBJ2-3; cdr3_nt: TGCGCCAGCAGGGTAGGGGGGAGCACAGATGCGCAGTATTTT; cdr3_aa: CASRVGGSTDAQYF
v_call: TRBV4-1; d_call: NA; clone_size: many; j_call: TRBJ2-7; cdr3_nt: TGCGCCAGCAGCCCAGGTCCTAAGGGGCTCGAGCAGTACTTC; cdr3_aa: CASSPGPKGLEQYF
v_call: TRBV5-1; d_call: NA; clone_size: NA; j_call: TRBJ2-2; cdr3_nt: TGCGCCAGCAGGCTCCGGGGAGTAGTAAACACCGGGGAGCTGTTTTTT; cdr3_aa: CASRLRGVVNTGELFF
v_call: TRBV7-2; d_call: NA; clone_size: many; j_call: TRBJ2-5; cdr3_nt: TGTGCCAGCAGCTCCCTAGCTCTGGAGACCCAGTACTTC; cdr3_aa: CASSSLALETQYF
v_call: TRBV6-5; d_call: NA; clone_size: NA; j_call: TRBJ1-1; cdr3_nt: TGTGCCAGCAGTTACTCCGGGACCCTCAAGGACACTGAAGCTTTCTTT; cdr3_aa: CASSYSGTLKDTEAFF
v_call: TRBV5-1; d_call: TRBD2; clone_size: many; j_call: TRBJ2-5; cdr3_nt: TGCGCCAGCAGCTTGGGACTAGCGGGAGCAAGCGAGACCCAGTACTTC; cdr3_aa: CASSLGLAGASETQYF
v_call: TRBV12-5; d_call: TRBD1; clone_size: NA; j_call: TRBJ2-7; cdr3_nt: TGTGCTAGTGGTTTGATTACAACTTGGGACAGCGAAAGCTCCTACGAGCAGTACTTC; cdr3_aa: CASGLITTWDSESSYEQYF
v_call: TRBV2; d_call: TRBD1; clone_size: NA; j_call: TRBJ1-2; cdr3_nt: TGTGCCAGCAGTTTAAGGGACAGTTTTAACTATGGCTACACCTTC; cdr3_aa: CASSLRDSFNYGYTF